A selection of T cell receptor beta chains follows, all from one sample in a study of blood T cell repertoires in COVID-19. Generated by immunoSEQ multiplex PCR, the TCRdb table keeps only in-frame clones and is missing some. The data show 70,000 to 95,000 clones, with roughly 89% seen just once and approximately 5.6% held by the top ten. What was sequenced was peripheral blood. The receptors come from a woman over 75 with active COVID-19. CDR3s include the opening cysteine and the closing phenylalanine or tryptophan. Fields, in order: clone size, J gene, V gene, D gene, CDR3 DNA, CDR3 protein. The D gene is left open where the match is weak. For some rows the clone size is stated as once, few or many, or as a class when expanded; others skip it.

.	TRBJ1-5	TRBV20-1	.	TGCAGTGCTAGTGGCGGACATGGGGGCAATCAGCCCCAGCATTTT	CSASGGHGGNQPQHF
.	TRBJ2-7	TRBV11-1	.	TGTGCCAGCAGCCCGCCAGGGGCTTTAGCCCAAGAGCAGTACTTC	CASSPPGALAQEQYF
.	TRBJ2-5	TRBV5-1	TRBD2	TGCGCCAGCAGCCGATTCGGACTAGCGGGGGGCCAAGAGACCCAGTACTTC	CASSRFGLAGGQETQYF
.	TRBJ2-7	TRBV11-2	.	TGTGCCAGCAGCTTAGTGATGTGGGGAATCAGGGACGAGCAGTACTTC	CASSLVMWGIRDEQYF
.	TRBJ1-4	TRBV18	TRBD1	TGTGCCAGCTCACGCGACAGGGATTCTGAAAAACTGTTTTTT	CASSRDRDSEKLFF
.	TRBJ1-4	TRBV24-1	.	TGTGCCACCAGTGATCCTCACTTACAGGGAGAAAAACTGTTTTTT	CATSDPHLQGEKLFF
once	TRBJ1-2	TRBV28	.	TGTGCCAGCAGTTTACCAGGGGTCAACTATGGCTACACCTTC	CASSLPGVNYGYTF
.	TRBJ2-3	TRBV7-9	.	TGTGCCAGCAGCTTACTGGACGCTAGCAGTACAGATACGCAGTATTTT	CASSLLDASSTDTQYF
.	TRBJ2-1	TRBV9	TRBD2	TGTGCCAGACTGGGGCTAGCGGGAGGGTGTGAGCAGTTCTTC	CARLGLAGGCEQFF
.	TRBJ1-5	TRBV5-4	.	TGTGCCAGCAGCTCCCTCGACAGGCCCTGGGAGCCCCAGCATTTT	CASSSLDRPWEPQHF
.	TRBJ2-3	TRBV2	.	TGTGCCAGCAGTGGTATCACAGATACGCAGTATTTT	CASSGITDTQYF
.	TRBJ2-3	TRBV10-3	TRBD1	TGTGCCATCAGCGGGACAGGGAAAAGCACAGATACGCAGTATTTT	CAISGTGKSTDTQYF
.	TRBJ1-1	TRBV7-9	.	TGTGCCAGCAGCTTAGGAAACAGCATGAACACTGAAGCTTTCTTT	CASSLGNSMNTEAFF
.	TRBJ2-5	TRBV27	.	TGTGCCAGCAGTTTGGTTAGGGGAGAGACCCAGTACTTC	CASSLVRGETQYF
.	TRBJ2-2	TRBV2	TRBD2	TGTGCCAGCAGTGGAGCTAGCGGGAGGGGGACCGGGGAGCTGTTTTTT	CASSGASGRGTGELFF
.	TRBJ1-1	TRBV4-2	TRBD1	TGTGCCAGCAGCACTCGGACAGGGACCAACACTGAAGCTTTCTTT	CASSTRTGTNTEAFF
.	TRBJ2-3	TRBV5-1	.	TGCGCCAGCAGCTTGGCACAGGACACAGATACGCAGTATTTT	CASSLAQDTDTQYF
.	TRBJ2-5	TRBV2	.	TGTGCCAGCAGTGTGAGGAAAGAGACCCAGTACTTC	CASSVRKETQYF
.	TRBJ2-4	TRBV21-1	.	TGTGCCAGCAGCAAAGTAACCCGGGGACAGAAGGGGACTTGGATCAAAAACATTCAGTACTTC	CASSKVTRGQKGTWIKNIQYF
.	TRBJ1-2	TRBV5-4	TRBD1	TGTGCCAGCAGCCCGAAGGGCGGGACAGCCTATGGCTACACCTTC	CASSPKGGTAYGYTF
.	TRBJ2-7	TRBV28	TRBD1	TGTGCCAGCAGTCGGACAGGGGGAGACGAGCAGTACTTC	CASSRTGGDEQYF
.	TRBJ2-1	TRBV7-9	.	TGTGCCAGCAGCTTAGCGGTGTCGCTAGCGAGCCACAATGAGCAGTTCTTC	CASSLAVSLASHNEQFF
.	TRBJ2-5	TRBV18	TRBD2	TGTGCCAGCTCACCCGGGACTAGCGAGACCCAGTACTTC	CASSPGTSETQYF
.	TRBJ2-1	TRBV5-1	TRBD2	TGCGCCAGCAGCTTCAGCGGGAGGGCCTCTGAGCAGTTCTTC	CASSFSGRASEQFF
.	TRBJ1-1	TRBV12-3/TRBV12-4	.	TGTGCCAGCAGTTTCTACGGGTCCACTGAAGCTTTCTTT	CASSFYGSTEAFF
.	TRBJ2-3	TRBV24-1	.	TGTGCCACCAGTTCCTACGCGGCAGGGGTTGCAGATACGCAGTATTTT	CATSSYAAGVADTQYF
.	TRBJ2-3	TRBV6-5	TRBD2	TGTGCCAGCAGCGGGGGGACTAGCGCGTCAGATACGCAGTATTTT	CASSGGTSASDTQYF
.	TRBJ2-1	TRBV15	.	TGTGCCACCTCGAGGGGGAGGGCCTACAATGAGCAGTTCTTC	CATSRGRAYNEQFF
.	TRBJ1-6	TRBV28	TRBD1	TGTGCCAGCAGTTTATTCAGTGTGGGGACAGGGCTGAATTCACCCCTCCACTTT	CASSLFSVGTGLNSPLHF
.	TRBJ2-7	TRBV4-2	TRBD1	TGTGCCAGCAGCCAAGTGACAGGGATCGACGAGCAGTACTTC	CASSQVTGIDEQYF
.	TRBJ2-2	TRBV7-3	TRBD2	TGTGCCAGCAGCCAGACTAGCCAGAACACCGGGGAGCTGTTTTTT	CASSQTSQNTGELFF
.	TRBJ2-7	TRBV7-8	.	TGTGCCAGCAGCTTTGTCGACAGCAGTTCCTACGAGCAGTACTTC	CASSFVDSSSYEQYF
.	TRBJ2-1	TRBV11-2	.	TGTGCCAGCAGCTTAGATCCAGCGTCCTACAATGAGCAGTTCTTC	CASSLDPASYNEQFF
few	TRBJ1-2	TRBV6-2/TRBV6-3	.	TGTGCCAGCAGCCACCAGGACAGTGACTATGGCTACACCTTC	CASSHQDSDYGYTF
.	TRBJ2-2	TRBV11-2	TRBD1	TGTGCCAGCAGCTTAGGTGGGACAGGGGCGAACACCGGGGAGCTGTTTTTT	CASSLGGTGANTGELFF
once	TRBJ2-5	TRBV2	TRBD1	TGTGCCAGCAGTGATAGCTACGGGACAGGGGTGAAACAAGAGACCCAGTACTTC	CASSDSYGTGVKQETQYF
.	TRBJ1-1	TRBV5-1	.	TGCGCCAGCAGCTTATTCACAAGCGCAATGAACACTGAAGCTTTCTTT	CASSLFTSAMNTEAFF
.	TRBJ2-3	TRBV18	.	TGTGCCAGCTCACCTCTTGCTTCTAGTACGCATACGCAGTATTTT	CASSPLASSTHTQYF
.	TRBJ2-7	TRBV5-1	.	TGCGCCAGCAGCTTGTTGTCGCAGGGCTACGAGCAGTACTTC	CASSLLSQGYEQYF
.	TRBJ1-6	TRBV7-8	.	TGTGCCAGCAGCTTAGCCGTCGGGAACTCACCCCTCCACTTT	CASSLAVGNSPLHF
.	TRBJ2-3	TRBV10-2	TRBD2	TGCGCCAGCAGTGCTCTAGCGGGAGTTGGGACAGATACGCAGTATTTT	CASSALAGVGTDTQYF
.	TRBJ2-5	TRBV18	.	TGTGCCAGCTCGCTTGGGACTCAAGAGACCCAGTACTTC	CASSLGTQETQYF
.	TRBJ2-1	TRBV9	.	TGTGCCAGCAGCGTAGGAGCGGAAGTCTACAATGAGCAGTTCTTC	CASSVGAEVYNEQFF
.	TRBJ2-2	TRBV9	TRBD2	TGTGCCAGCTCCTGGACTAGCGGAAACACCGGGGAGCTGTTTTTT	CASSWTSGNTGELFF
.	TRBJ1-5	TRBV11-3	.	TGTGCCAGCAGCTTAGTGAGGGGGACCGTGGGCAATCAGCCCCAGCATTTT	CASSLVRGTVGNQPQHF
.	TRBJ2-3	TRBV7-2	TRBD2	TGTGCCAGCAGCTCGGGACTAGCGGCAGATACGCAGTATTTT	CASSSGLAADTQYF
few	TRBJ2-1	TRBV6-6	.	TGTGCCAGCAGTTTTATCGGTGAGCAGTTCTTC	CASSFIGEQFF
.	TRBJ2-7	TRBV11-2	.	TGTGCCAGCAGCTTAGGACAGTCCTACGAGCAGTACTTC	CASSLGQSYEQYF